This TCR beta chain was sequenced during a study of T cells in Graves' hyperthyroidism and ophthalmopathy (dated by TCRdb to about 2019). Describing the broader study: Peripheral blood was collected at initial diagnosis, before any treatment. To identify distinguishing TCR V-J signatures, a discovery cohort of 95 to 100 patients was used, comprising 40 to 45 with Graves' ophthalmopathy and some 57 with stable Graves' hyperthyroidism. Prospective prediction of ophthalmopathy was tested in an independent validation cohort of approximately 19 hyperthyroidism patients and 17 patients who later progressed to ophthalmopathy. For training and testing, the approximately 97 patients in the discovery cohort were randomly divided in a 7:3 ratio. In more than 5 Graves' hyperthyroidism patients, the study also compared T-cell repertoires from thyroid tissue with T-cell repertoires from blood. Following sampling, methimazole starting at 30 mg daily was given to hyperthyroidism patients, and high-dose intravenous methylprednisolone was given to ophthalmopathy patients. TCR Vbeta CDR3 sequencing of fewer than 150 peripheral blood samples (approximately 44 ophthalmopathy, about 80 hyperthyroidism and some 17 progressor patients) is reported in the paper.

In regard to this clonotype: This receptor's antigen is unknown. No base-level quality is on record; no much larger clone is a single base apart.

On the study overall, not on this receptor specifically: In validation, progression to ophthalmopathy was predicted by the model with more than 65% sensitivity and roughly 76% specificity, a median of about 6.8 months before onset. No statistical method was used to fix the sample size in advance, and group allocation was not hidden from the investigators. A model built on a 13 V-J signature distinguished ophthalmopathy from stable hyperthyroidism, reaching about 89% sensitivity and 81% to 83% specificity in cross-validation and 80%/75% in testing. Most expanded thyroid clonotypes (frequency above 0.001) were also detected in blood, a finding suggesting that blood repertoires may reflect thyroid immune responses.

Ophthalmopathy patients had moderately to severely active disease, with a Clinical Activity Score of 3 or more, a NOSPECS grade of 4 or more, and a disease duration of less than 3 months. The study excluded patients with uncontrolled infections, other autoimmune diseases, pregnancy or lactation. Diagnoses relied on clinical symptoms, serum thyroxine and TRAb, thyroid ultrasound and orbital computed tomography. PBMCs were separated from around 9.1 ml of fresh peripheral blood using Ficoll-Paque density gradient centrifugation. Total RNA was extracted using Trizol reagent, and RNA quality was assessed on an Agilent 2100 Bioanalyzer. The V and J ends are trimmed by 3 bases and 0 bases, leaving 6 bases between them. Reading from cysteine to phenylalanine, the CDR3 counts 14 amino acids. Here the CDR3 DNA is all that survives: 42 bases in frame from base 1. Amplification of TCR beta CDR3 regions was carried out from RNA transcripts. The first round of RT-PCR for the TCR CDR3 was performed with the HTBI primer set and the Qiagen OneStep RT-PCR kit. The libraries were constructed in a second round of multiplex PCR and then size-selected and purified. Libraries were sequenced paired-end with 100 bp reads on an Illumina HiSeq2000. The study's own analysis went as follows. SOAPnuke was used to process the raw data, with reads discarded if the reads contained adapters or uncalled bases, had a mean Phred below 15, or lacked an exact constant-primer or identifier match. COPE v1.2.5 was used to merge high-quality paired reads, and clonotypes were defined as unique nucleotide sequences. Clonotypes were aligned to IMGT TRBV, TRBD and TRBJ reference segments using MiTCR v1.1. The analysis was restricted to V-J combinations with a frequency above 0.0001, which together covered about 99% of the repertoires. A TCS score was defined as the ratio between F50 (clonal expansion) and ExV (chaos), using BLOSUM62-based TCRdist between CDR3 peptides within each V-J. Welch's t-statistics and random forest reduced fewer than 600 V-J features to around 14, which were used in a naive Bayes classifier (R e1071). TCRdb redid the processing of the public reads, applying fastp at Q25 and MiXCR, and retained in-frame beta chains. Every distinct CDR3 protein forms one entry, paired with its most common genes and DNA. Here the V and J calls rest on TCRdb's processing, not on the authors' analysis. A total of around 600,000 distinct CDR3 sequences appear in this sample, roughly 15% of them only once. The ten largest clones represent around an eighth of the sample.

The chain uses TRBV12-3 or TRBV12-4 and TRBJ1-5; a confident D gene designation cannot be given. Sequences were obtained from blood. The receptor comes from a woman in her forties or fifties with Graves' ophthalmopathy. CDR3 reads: CASSFDYSNQPQHF. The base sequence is TGTGCCAGCAGTTTTGACTATAGCAATCAGCCCCAGCATTTT.